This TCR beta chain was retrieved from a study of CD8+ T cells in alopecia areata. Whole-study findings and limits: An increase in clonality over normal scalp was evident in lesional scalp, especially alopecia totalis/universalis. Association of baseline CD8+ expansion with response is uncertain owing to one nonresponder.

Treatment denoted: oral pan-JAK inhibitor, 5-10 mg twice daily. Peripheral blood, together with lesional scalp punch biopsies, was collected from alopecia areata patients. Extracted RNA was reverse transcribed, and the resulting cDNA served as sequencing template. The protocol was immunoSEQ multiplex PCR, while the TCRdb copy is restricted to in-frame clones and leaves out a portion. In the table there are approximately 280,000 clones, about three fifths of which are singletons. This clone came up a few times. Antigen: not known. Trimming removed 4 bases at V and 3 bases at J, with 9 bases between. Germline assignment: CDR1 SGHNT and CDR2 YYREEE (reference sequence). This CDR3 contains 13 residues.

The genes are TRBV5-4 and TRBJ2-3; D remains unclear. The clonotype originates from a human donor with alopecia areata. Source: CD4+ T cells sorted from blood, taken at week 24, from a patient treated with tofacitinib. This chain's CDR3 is CASSPTSTDTQYF. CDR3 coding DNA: TGTGCCAGCAGCCCTACCTCAACAGATACGCAGTATTTT.